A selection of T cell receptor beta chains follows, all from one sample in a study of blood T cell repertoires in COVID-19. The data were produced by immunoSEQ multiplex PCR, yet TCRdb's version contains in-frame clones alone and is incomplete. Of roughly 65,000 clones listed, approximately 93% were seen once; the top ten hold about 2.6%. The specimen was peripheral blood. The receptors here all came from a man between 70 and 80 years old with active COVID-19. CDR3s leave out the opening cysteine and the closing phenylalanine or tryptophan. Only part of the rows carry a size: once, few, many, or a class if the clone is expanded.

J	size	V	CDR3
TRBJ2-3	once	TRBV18	ASSPDLATDTQY
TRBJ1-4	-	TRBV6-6	ASSSGTGLGEKLF
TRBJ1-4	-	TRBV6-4	ASRPGTNQGGEKLF
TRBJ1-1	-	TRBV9	ASSVEGGRTEAF
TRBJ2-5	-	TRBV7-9	ASSPTGIVKTQY
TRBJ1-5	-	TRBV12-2	ASRFSWGPFLSQPQH
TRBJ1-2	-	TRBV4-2	ASSQAGNYGYT
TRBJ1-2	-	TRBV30	AWVQGLYGYT
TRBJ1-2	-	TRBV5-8	ASSLIGESYGYT
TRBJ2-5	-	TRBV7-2	ASSPVAGGRGHQETQY
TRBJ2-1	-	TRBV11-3	ASSLDAGLHNEQF
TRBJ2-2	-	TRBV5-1	ASSLAPQAVGELF
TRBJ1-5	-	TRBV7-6	ASSPSGTNGFVQPQH
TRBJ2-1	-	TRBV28	ASKPGQAPEVQF